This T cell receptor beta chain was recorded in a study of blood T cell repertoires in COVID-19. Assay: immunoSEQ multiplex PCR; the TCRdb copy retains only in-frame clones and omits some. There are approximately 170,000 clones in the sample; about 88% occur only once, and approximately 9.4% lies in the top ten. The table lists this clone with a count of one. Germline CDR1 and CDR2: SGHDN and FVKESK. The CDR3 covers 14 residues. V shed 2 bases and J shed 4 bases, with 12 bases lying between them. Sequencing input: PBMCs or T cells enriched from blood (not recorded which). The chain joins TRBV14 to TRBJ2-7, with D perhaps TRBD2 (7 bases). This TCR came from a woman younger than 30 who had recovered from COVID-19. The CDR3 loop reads CASSQWGGPYEQYF. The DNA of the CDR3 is TGTGCCAGCAGCCAATGGGGGGGGCCTTACGAGCAGTACTTC.